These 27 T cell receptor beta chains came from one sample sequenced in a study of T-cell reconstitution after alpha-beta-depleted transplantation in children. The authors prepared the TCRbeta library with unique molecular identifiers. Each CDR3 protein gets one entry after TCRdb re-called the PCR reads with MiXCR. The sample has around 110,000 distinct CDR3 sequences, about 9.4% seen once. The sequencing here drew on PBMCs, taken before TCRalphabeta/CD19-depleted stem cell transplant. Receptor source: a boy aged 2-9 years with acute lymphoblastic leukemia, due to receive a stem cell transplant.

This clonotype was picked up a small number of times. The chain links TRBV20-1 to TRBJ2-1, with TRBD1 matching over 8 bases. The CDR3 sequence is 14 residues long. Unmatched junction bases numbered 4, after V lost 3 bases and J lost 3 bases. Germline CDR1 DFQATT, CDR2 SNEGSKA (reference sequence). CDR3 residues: CSASGQGHYNEQFF. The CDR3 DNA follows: TGCAGTGCTAGTGGACAGGGACACTACAATGAGCAGTTCTTC.

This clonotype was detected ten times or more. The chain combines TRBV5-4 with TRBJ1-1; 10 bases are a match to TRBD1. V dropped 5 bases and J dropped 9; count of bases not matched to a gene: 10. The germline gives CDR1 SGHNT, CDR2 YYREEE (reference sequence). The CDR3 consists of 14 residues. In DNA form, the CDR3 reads TGTGCCAGCAGGGGGACAGGGGTCAATGGAAAAGCTTTCTTT. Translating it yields CASRGTGVNGKAFF.

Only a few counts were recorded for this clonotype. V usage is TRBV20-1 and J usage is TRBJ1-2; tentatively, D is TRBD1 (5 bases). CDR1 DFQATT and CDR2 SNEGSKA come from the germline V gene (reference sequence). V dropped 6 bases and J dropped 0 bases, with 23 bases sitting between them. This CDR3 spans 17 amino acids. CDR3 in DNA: TGCAGTGCCTTACCTAACCCTGACGGAGGGGCTAACTATGGCTACACCTTC. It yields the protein CSALPNPDGGANYGYTF.

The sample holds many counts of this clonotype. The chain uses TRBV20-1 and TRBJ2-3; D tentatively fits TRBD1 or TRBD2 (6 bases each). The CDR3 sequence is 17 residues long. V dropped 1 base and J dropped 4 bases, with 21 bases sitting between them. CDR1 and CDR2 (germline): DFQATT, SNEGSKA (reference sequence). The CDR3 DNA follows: TGCAGTGCTAGAGCCCTCGGGGGCGACGGGACCCCAGATACGCAGTATTTT. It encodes CSARALGGDGTPDTQYF.

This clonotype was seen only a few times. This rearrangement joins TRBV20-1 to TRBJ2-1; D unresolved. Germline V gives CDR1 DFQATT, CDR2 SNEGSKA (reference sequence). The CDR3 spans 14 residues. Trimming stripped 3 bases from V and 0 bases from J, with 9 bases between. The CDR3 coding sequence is TGCAGTGCTAGCGGGTTGAGCTCCTACAATGAGCAGTTCTTC. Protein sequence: CSASGLSSYNEQFF.

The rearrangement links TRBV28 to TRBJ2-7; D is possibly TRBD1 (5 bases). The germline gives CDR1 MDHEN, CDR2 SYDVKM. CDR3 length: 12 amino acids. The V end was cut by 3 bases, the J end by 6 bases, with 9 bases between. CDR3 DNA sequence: TGTGCCAGCAGTTTGGGGCCCCTCGAGCAGTACTTC. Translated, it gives CASSLGPLEQYF.

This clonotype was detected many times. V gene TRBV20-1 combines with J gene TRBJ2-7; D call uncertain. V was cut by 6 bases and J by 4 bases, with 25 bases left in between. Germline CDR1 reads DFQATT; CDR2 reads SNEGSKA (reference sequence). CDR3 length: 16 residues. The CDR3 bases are TGCAGTGCCCTAGGGCAGAGCTCACTAACGGTGTACGAGCAGTACTTC. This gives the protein CSALGQSSLTVYEQYF.

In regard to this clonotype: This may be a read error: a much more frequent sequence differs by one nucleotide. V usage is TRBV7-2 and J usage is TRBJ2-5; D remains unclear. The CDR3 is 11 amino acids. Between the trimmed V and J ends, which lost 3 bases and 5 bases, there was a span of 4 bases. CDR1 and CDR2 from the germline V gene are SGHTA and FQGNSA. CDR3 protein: CASSLMETQYF. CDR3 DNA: TGTGCCAGCAGCTTGATGGAGACCCAGTACTTC.

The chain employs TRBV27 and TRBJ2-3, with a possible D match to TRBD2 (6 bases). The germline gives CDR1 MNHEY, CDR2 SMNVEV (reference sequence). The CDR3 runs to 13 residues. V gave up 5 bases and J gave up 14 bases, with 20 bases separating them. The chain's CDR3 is CASSPPSGEALYF. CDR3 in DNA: TGTGCCAGCAGTCCTCCCTCGGGGGAAGCTTTGTATTTT.

Here the CDR3 reads CASSDVTGELFF. The CDR3 DNA reads TGTGCCAGCAGTGACGTGACCGGGGAGCTGTTTTTT. This sequence joins TRBV6-1 and TRBJ2-2; D not certain. Trimming cost V 3 bases and J 5 bases, with 4 bases left between them. The CDR3 spans 12 residues. CDR1 is MNHNS, CDR2 SASEGT, per germline.

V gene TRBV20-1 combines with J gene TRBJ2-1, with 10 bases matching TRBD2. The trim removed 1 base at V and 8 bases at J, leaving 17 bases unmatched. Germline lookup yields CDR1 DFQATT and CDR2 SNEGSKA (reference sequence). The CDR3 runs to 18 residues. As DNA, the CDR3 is TGCAGTGCTAGAGTTATCCCTAGCGGGAGTGGTAGGATTGATGAGCAGTTCTTC. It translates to CSARVIPSGSGRIDEQFF.

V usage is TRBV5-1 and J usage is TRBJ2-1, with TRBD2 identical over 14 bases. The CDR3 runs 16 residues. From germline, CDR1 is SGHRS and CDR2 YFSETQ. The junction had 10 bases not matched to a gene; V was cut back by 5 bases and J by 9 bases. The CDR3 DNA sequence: TGCGCCAGCAGATACGGACTAGCGGGAGGAGGGGGTGAGCAGTTCTTC. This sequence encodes CASRYGLAGGGGEQFF.

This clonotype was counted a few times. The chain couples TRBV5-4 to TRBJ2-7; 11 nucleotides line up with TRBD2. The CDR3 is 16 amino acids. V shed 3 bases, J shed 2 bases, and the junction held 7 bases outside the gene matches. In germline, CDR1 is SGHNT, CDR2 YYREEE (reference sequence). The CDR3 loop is CASSSLTSGVPYEQYF. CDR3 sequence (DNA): TGTGCCAGCAGCTCTTTGACTAGCGGGGTTCCCTACGAGCAGTACTTC.

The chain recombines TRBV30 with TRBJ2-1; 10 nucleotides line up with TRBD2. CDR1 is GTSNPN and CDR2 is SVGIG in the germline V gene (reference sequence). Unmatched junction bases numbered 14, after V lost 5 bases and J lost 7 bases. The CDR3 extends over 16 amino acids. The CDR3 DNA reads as TGTGCCTGGGGCCTGGGGAATAGCGGGAGGAAGAATGAGCAGTTCTTC. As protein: CAWGLGNSGRKNEQFF.

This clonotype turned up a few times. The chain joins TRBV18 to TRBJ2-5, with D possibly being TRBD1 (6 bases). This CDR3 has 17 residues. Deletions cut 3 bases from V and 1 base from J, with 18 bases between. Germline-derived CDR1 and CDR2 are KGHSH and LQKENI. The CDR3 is CASSPAAPGHLQETQYF. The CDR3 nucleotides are TGTGCCAGCTCACCGGCAGCTCCGGGACATCTCCAAGAGACCCAGTACTTC.

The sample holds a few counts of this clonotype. The CDR3 loop reads CSVGGGTANEKLFF. CDR3 bases: TGCAGCGTTGGAGGAGGTACTGCTAATGAAAAACTGTTTTTT. The chain is built from TRBV29-1 and TRBJ1-4; D not certain. CDR3 length: 14 residues. Germline CDR1 SQVTM, CDR2 ANQGSEA. V was shortened by 4 bases and J by 3 bases, with 12 bases between the two germline ends.

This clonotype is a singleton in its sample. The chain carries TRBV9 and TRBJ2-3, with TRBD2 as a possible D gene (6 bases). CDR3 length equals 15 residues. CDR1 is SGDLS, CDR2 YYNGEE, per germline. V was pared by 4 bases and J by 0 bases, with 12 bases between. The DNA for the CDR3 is TGTGCCAGCAGCCCAGTGGCGGGGAGCACAGATACGCAGTATTTT. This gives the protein CASSPVAGSTDTQYF.

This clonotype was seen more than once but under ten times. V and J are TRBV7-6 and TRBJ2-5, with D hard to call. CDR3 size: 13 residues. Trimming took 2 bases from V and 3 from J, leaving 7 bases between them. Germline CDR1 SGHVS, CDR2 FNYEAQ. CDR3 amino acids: CASSLIWEETQYF. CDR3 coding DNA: TGTGCCAGCAGCTTAATATGGGAAGAGACCCAGTACTTC.

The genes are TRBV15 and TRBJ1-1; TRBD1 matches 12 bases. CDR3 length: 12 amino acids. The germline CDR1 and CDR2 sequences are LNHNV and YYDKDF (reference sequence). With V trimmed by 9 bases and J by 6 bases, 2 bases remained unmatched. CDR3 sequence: CATGQGASEAFF. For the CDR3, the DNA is TGTGCCACGGGACAGGGGGCCTCTGAAGCTTTCTTT.

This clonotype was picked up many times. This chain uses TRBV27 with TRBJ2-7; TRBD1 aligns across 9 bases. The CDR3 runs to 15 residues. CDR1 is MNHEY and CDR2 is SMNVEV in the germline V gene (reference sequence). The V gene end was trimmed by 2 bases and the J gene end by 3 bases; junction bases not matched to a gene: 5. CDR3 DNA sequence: TGTGCCAGCAGTTTACAGACAGGGGGGATCTACGAGCAGTACTTC. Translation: CASSLQTGGIYEQYF.

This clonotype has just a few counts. The CDR3 region has the DNA TGTGCCAGCAGCACGGGGGGGAGGGCCAACGAGCAGTACTTC. Translated: CASSTGGRANEQYF. This chain links TRBV7-2 with TRBJ2-7; TRBD2 matches at 8 bases. The CDR3 spans 14 residues. Per germline, CDR1 SGHTA and CDR2 FQGNSA. After removal of 5 bases from V and 5 bases from J, the junction contained 8 bases not matched to a gene.

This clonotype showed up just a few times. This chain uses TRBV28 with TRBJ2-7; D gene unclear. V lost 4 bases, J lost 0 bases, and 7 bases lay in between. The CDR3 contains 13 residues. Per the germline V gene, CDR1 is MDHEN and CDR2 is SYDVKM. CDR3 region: CASSWHSSYEQYF. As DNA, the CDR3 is TGTGCCAGCAGTTGGCATAGCTCCTACGAGCAGTACTTC.

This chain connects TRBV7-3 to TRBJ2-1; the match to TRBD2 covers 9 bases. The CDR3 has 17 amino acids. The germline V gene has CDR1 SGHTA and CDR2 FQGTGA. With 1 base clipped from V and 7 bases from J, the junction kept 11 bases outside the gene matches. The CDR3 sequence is CASSLRVGAGGVNEQFF. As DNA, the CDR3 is TGTGCCAGCAGCTTAAGGGTTGGGGCGGGAGGGGTGAATGAGCAGTTCTTC.

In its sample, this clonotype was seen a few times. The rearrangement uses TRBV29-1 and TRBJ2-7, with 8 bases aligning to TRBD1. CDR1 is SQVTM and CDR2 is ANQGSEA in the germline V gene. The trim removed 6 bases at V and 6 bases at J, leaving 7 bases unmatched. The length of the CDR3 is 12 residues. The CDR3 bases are TGCAGCGTGGCGACAGGGGTTGGCGAGCAGTACTTC. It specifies CSVATGVGEQYF.

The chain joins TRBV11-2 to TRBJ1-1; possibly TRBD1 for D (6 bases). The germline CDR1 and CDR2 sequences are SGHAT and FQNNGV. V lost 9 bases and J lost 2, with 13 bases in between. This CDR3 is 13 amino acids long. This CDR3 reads CASSGQSNTEAFF. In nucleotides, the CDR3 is TGTGCCAGTTCTGGACAGAGCAACACTGAAGCTTTCTTT.

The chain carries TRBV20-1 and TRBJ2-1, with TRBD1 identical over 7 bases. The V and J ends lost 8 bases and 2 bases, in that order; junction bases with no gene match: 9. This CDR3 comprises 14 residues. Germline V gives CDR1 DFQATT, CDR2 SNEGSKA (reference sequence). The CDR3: CSPHRGQAYNEQFF. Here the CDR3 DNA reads TGCAGTCCACACCGAGGACAGGCCTACAATGAGCAGTTCTTC.

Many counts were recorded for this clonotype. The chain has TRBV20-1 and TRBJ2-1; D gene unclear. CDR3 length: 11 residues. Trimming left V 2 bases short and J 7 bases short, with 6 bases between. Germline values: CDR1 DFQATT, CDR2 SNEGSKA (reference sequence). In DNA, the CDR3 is TGCAGTGCTAGATACGGGAATGAGCAGTTCTTC. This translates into CSARYGNEQFF.